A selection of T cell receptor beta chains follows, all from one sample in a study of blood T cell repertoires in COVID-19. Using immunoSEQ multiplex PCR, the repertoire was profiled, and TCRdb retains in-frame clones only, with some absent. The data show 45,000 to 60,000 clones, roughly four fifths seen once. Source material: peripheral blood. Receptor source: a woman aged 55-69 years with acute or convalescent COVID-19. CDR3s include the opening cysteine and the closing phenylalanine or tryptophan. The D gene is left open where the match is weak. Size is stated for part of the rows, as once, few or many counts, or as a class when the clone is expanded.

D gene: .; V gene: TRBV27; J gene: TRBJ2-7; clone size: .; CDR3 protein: CASSLGGFGPYEQYF; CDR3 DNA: TGTGCCAGCAGTTTAGGGGGGTTTGGTCCCTACGAGCAGTACTTC
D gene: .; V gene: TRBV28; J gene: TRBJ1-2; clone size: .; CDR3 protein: CASSLIFKGKNYGYTF; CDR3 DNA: TGTGCCAGCAGTTTAATCTTTAAGGGGAAGAACTATGGCTACACCTTC
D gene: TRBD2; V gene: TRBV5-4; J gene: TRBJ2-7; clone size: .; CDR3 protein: CASSPRGGGPLYEQYF; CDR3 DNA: TGTGCCAGCAGCCCTAGGGGCGGGGGACCTCTTTACGAGCAGTACTTC
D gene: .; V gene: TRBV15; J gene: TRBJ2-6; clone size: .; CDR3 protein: CATSRDQLAGANVLTF; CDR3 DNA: TGTGCCACCAGCAGAGATCAACTAGCTGGGGCCAACGTCCTGACTTTC
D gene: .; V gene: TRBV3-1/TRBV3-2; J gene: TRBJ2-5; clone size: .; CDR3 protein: CASSQDRLGTQYF; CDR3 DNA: TGTGCCAGCAGCCAAGATAGGCTAGGGACCCAGTACTTC
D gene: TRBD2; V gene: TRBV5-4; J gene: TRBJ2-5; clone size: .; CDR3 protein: CASSPGGLETQETQYF; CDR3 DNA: TGTGCCAGCAGCCCGGGAGGGCTAGAGACCCAAGAGACCCAGTACTTC
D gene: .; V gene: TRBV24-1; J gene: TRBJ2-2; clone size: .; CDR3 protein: CATSETTLRLNTGELFF; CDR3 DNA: TGTGCCACCAGTGAGACCACACTCCGACTTAACACCGGGGAGCTGTTTTTT
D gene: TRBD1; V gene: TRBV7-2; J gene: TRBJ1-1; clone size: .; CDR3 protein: CASSFQWTGGNTEAFF; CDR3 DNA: TGTGCCAGCAGCTTCCAGTGGACAGGAGGGAACACTGAAGCTTTCTTT
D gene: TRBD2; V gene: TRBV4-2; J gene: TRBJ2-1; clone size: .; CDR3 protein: CASSQVGSGGKNEQFF; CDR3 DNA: TGTGCCAGCAGCCAAGTAGGTAGCGGGGGGAAAAATGAGCAGTTCTTC
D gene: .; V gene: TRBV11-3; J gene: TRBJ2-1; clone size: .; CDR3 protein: CASSYTGRNEQFF; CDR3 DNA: TGTGCCAGCAGCTACACAGGGCGCAATGAGCAGTTCTTC
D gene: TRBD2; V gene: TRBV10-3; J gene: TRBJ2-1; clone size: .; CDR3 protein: CAIKLAGGQSEQFF; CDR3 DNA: TGTGCCATCAAACTAGCGGGGGGGCAGAGTGAGCAGTTCTTC
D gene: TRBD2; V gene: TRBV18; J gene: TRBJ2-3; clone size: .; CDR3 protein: CASSSRGSGRPDTQYF; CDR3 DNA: TGTGCCAGCTCATCCCGCGGTAGCGGGAGACCAGATACGCAGTATTTT
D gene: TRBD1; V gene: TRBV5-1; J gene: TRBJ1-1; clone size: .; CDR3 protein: CASSENDRGQGEAFF; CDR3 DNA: TGCGCCAGCAGCGAGAACGACAGGGGGCAGGGTGAAGCTTTCTTT
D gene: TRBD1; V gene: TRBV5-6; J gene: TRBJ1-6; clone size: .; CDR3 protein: CASSKGQDPTNSPLHF; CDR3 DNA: TGTGCCAGCAGCAAAGGACAGGATCCCACTAATTCACCCCTCCACTTT
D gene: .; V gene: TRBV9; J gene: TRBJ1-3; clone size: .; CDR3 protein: CASSVSGAGGNTIYF; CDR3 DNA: TGTGCCAGCAGCGTCTCAGGGGCTGGTGGAAACACCATATATTTT
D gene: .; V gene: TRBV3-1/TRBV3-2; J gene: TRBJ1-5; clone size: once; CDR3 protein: CASSHRQNQPQHF; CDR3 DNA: TGTGCCAGCAGCCACCGACAGAATCAGCCCCAGCATTTT
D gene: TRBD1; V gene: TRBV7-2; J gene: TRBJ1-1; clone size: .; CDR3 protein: CASSFGQGASEAFF; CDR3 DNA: TGTGCCAGCAGCTTTGGACAGGGGGCAAGTGAAGCTTTCTTT
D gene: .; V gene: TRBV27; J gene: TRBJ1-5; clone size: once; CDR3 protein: CASSLSRVKEDYSNQPQHF; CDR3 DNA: TGTGCCAGCAGTTTATCCAGGGTCAAAGAGGATTATAGCAATCAGCCCCAGCATTTT
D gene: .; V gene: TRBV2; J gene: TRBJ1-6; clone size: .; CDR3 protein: CASSAEGLFNSPLHF; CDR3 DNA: TGTGCCAGCAGTGCGGAGGGTTTGTTTAATTCACCCCTCCACTTT
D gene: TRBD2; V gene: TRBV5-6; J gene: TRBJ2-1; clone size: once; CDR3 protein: CASNPGLAARDYNEQFF; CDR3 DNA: TGTGCCAGCAACCCGGGACTAGCGGCCAGGGACTACAATGAGCAGTTCTTC
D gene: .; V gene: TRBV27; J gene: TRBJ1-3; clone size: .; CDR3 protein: CASSPSGSGNTIYF; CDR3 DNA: TGTGCCAGCTCCCCCAGCGGCTCTGGAAACACCATATATTTT
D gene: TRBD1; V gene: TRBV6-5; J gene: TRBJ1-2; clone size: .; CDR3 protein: CASRPTDRENGYTF; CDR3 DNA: TGTGCCAGCAGGCCCACCGACAGGGAGAATGGCTACACCTTC
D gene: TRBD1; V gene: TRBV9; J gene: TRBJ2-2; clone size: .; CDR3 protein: CASSVRQGSTTGELFF; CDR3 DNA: TGTGCCAGCAGCGTCAGACAGGGCTCGACCACCGGGGAGCTGTTTTTT
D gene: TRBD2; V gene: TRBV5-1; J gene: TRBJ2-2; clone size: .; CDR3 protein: CASSFSSGSTGELFF; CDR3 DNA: TGCGCCAGCAGCTTCTCCAGCGGGAGCACCGGGGAGCTGTTTTTT
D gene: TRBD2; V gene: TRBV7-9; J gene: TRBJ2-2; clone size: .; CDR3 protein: CASRGPGLAGEPGELFF; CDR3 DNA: TGTGCCAGCAGGGGCCCGGGACTAGCGGGAGAACCCGGGGAGCTGTTTTTT
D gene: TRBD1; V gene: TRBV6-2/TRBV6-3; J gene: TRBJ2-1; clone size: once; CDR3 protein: CASSPGTGRDNEQFF; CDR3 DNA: TGTGCCAGCAGTCCCGGGACAGGGAGGGACAATGAGCAGTTCTTC
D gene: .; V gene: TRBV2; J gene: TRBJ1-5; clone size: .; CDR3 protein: CASSADRINQPQHF; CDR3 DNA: TGTGCCAGCAGTGCTGACAGGATCAATCAGCCCCAGCATTTT
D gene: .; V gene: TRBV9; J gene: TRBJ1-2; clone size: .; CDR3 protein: CASSDPGRRGYTF; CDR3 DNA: TGTGCCAGCAGCGATCCAGGACGGAGGGGCTACACCTTC
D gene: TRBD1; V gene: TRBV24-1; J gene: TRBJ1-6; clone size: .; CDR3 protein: CATSDFFLKDRARYNSPLHF; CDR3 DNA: TGTGCCACCAGTGATTTTTTTTTAAAAGACAGGGCCCGCTATAATTCACCCCTCCACTTT
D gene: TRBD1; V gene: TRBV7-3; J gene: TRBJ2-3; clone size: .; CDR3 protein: CASSRLGQGTDTQYF; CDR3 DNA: TGTGCCAGCAGCCGACTGGGACAGGGAACAGATACGCAGTATTTT
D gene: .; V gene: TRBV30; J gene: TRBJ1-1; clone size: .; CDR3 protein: CAWSAGGPRSEAFF; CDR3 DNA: TGTGCCTGGAGCGCAGGTGGGCCTCGGTCTGAAGCTTTCTTT
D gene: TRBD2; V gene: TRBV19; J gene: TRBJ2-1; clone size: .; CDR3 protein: CASSTGLVSYNEQFF; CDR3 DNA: TGTGCCAGTAGTACGGGACTAGTTTCCTACAATGAGCAGTTCTTC
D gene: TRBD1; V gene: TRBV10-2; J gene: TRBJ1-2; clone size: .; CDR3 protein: CASSGTGDYGYTF; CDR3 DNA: TGCGCCAGCAGTGGGACAGGGGATTATGGCTACACCTTC
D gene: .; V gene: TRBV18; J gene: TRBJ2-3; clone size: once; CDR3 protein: CASSPRAAEGPDTQYF; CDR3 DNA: TGTGCCAGCTCACCAAGGGCAGCGGAGGGTCCAGATACGCAGTATTTT
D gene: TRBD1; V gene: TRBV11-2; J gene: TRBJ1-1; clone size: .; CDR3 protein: CASSPGGTEAFF; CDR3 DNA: TGTGCCAGTTCACCAGGGGGCACTGAAGCTTTCTTT
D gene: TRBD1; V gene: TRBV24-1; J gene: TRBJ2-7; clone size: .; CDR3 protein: CATSDFRQGYDEQYF; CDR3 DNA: TGTGCCACCAGTGACTTTCGACAGGGTTATGACGAGCAGTACTTC
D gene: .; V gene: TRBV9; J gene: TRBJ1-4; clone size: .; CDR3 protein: CASSVSATNEKLFF; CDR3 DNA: TGTGCCAGCAGCGTAAGCGCAACTAATGAAAAACTGTTTTTT
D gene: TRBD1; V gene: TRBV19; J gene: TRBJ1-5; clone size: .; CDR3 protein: CASRKTGYQPQHF; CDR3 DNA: TGTGCCAGCAGAAAGACAGGGTATCAGCCCCAGCATTTT
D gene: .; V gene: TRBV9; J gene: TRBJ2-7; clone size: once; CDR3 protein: CASSPRLVDSYEQYF; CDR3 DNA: TGTGCCAGCAGCCCCCGACTAGTGGACTCCTACGAGCAGTACTTC
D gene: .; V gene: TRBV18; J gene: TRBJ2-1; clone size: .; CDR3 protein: CASSPRRSIHEQFF; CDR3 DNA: TGTGCCAGCTCACCCCGGAGGAGTATCCATGAGCAGTTCTTC
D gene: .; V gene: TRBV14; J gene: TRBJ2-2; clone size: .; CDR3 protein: CASSQAGEGTGELFF; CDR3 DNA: TGTGCCAGCAGCCAAGCCGGAGAAGGAACCGGGGAGCTGTTTTTT
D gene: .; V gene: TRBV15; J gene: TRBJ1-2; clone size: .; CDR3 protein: CATSRREGYGYTF; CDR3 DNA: TGTGCCACCAGCAGGAGGGAAGGCTATGGCTACACCTTC
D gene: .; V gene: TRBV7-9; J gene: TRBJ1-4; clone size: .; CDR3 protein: CASRRQATTNEKLFF; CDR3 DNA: TGTGCCAGCAGGAGACAGGCTACAACTAATGAAAAACTGTTTTTT
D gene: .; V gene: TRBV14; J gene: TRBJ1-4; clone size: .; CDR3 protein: CASSRAGAIRKLFF; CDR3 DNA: TGTGCCAGCAGCCGAGCAGGGGCGATCAGAAAACTGTTTTTT
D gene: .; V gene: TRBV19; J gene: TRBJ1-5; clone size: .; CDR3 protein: CASSMNRGNQPQHF; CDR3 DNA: TGTGCCAGTAGTATGAATAGGGGGAATCAGCCCCAGCATTTT
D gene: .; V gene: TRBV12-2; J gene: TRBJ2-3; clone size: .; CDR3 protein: CASRLSLVAPGLKGGGTDTQYF; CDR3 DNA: TGTGCAAGTCGCTTATCGCTTGTGGCCCCCGGCCTCAAAGGGGGCGGCACAGATACGCAGTATTTT
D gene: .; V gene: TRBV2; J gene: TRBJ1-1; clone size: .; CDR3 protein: CASRDSEAFF; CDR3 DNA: TGTGCCAGCAGGGACAGTGAAGCTTTCTTT
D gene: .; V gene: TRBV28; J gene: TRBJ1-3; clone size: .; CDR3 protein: CASSLGRWGNTIYF; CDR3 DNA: TGTGCCAGCAGTTTGGGGCGGTGGGGAAACACCATATATTTT
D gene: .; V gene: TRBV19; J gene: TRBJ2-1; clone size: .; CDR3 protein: CASSISARVQNEQFF; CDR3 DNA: TGTGCCAGTAGTATTTCCGCCAGGGTACAAAATGAGCAGTTCTTC
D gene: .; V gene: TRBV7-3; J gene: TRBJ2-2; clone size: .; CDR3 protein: CASSPGTPTGELFF; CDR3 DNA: TGTGCCAGCAGCCCCGGGACTCCCACCGGGGAGCTGTTTTTT
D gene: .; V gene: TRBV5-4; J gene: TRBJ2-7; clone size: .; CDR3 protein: CASSLDRSYEQYF; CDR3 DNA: TGTGCCAGCAGCTTGGACAGGTCCTACGAGCAGTACTTC
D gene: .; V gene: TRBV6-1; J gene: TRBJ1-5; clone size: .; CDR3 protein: CASSEAPGSNQPQHF; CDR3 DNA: TGTGCCAGCAGTGAAGCGCCAGGGAGCAATCAGCCCCAGCATTTT
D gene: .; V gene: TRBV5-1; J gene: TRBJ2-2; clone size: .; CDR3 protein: CASSLAGGQNTGELFF; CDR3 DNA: TGCGCCAGCAGCTTGGCCGGCGGGCAGAACACCGGGGAGCTGTTTTTT
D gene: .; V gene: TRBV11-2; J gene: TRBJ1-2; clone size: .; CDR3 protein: CASSLDLVYGYTF; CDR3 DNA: TGTGCCAGCAGCTTAGATCTCGTCTATGGCTACACCTTC
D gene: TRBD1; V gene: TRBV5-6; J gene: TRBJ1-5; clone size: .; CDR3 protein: CASSRRDREQPQHF; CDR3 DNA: TGTGCCAGCAGCCGCCGGGACAGGGAACAGCCCCAGCATTTT
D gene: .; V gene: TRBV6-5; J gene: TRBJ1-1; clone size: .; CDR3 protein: CASSYDPSMNTEAFF; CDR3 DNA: TGTGCCAGCAGTTATGATCCGAGTATGAACACTGAAGCTTTCTTT
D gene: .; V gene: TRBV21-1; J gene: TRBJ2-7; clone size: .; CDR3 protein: CASSKARAGASYEQYF; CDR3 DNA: TGTGCCAGCAGCAAAGCCCGAGCGGGAGCTTCCTACGAGCAGTACTTC
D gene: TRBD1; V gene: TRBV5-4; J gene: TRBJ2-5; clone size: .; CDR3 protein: CASSWGQTYQETQYF; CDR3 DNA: TGTGCCAGCAGCTGGGGACAGACCTACCAAGAGACCCAGTACTTC
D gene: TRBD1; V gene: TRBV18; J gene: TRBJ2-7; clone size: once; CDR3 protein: CASSGVDRRTYEQYF; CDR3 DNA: TGTGCCAGCTCAGGGGTGGACAGGCGGACCTACGAGCAGTACTTC
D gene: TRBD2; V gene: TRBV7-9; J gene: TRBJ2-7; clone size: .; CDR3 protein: CASSSWGSRETSYEQYF; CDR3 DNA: TGTGCCAGCAGCTCCTGGGGTTCGCGGGAGACTTCCTACGAGCAGTACTTC